The sequence of this TCR beta chain was determined in a study of blood T cell repertoires in COVID-19. Study context: T cells, B-cell-depleted T cells, or PBMCs supplied cDNA or gDNA.

Germline CDR1 reads LGHNA; CDR2 reads YNFKEQ. This CDR3 spans 16 amino acids. The V and J ends lost 1 base and 3 bases, in that order; junction bases with no gene match: 5. Original handling: Reference gene primers were amplified, and this amplification served to estimate nucleated cell counts. Libraries were prepared by immunoSEQ multiplex PCR; TCRdb keeps only in-frame clonotypes and omits some of them. That table gives V, J and clone size, and the DNA gave D and trimming. This sample has over 250,000 clones, with 70% to 90% found just once. J is TRBJ2-3 and V is TRBV4-2; 9 bases align to TRBD1. Sequencing input: peripheral blood. The TCR sequence derives from a woman aged 70-85 years with acute or convalescent COVID-19. CDR3 bases: TGTGCCAGCAGCCAAGCCGGGGGACAGGGAACAGATACGCAGTATTTT. Translation gives CASSQAGGQGTDTQYF.